Listed below are T cell receptor beta chains from one sample, sequenced in a study of shared clonotypes between healthy human individuals. Method: immunoSEQ multiplex PCR; TCRdb's copy keeps in-frame clones and lacks some. The sample includes under 2,000,000 clones, about 94% of them seen just once. Sequenced material: naive CD8+ T cells sorted from blood. The receptors were sampled from a man aged 18-30 years in good health. CDR3s include the opening cysteine and the closing phenylalanine or tryptophan. The D gene is left open where the match is weak. The size entry is marked missing in some rows and otherwise reads once, few, many or a size class.

TRBV29-1	TRBD2	TRBJ2-7	-	TGCAGCGTTCTAAAGGTTCCCGGGACTAGCGGACCTTACGAGCAGTACTTC	CSVLKVPGTSGPYEQYF
TRBV29-1	-	TRBJ1-2	-	TGCAGCGTTGATGGAGGGTGGGCCTATGGCTACACCTTC	CSVDGGWAYGYTF
TRBV11-2	-	TRBJ2-7	-	TGTGCCAGCAGCTTAGTCCCGGGGAGCTACGAGCAGTACTTC	CASSLVPGSYEQYF
TRBV9	-	TRBJ1-6	few	TGTGCCAGCAGTGACTATTCTACCCCAAATTCACCCCTCCACTTT	CASSDYSTPNSPLHF
TRBV15	TRBD1	TRBJ2-7	-	TGTGCCACCAGCCTGGACAGGGCCGAGCAGTACTTC	CATSLDRAEQYF
TRBV11-3	TRBD1	TRBJ2-7	-	TGTGCCAGCAGCTTATTTAGTGTGAAGCCGGGACAGGGCTACGAGCAGTACTTC	CASSLFSVKPGQGYEQYF
TRBV27	TRBD1	TRBJ2-7	-	TGTGCCAGCAGTTCCCGGACAGGGGATTACGAGCAGTACTTC	CASSSRTGDYEQYF
TRBV30	-	TRBJ2-7	-	TGTGCCTGGGGGCCAGTGGGGTCCTACTCCTACGAGCAGTACTTC	CAWGPVGSYSYEQYF
TRBV7-9	-	TRBJ2-5	-	TGTGCCAGCAGATTTAACAGCCTTCAAGAGACCCAGTACTTC	CASRFNSLQETQYF
TRBV21-1	-	TRBJ1-4	-	TGTGCCAGTTCTAGGACAGGGGTTATCCGGCATGAAAAACTGTTTTTT	CASSRTGVIRHEKLFF
TRBV4-3	-	TRBJ1-5	-	TGCGCCAGCAGCCAAGAACAGGGCTGGTCCCAGCATTTT	CASSQEQGWSQHF
TRBV5-6	-	TRBJ2-3	-	TGTGCCAGCAGCTTGGAAGGAGTAACTAGCACAGATACGCAGTATTTT	CASSLEGVTSTDTQYF
TRBV9	-	TRBJ2-2	-	TGTGCCAGCAGCGTAGGCCGGGGAAACACCGGGGAGCTGTTTTTT	CASSVGRGNTGELFF
TRBV7-7	-	TRBJ1-5	-	TGTGCTAGCATCCTGGGGGGGGAGTCGAGCAATCAGCCCCAGCATTTT	CASILGGESSNQPQHF
TRBV7-9	TRBD1	TRBJ1-2	-	TGTGCCAGCAGCTCACAGGGGGTTTATGGCTACACCTTC	CASSSQGVYGYTF
TRBV7-9	TRBD1	TRBJ1-3	-	TGTGCCAGCAGCTCCACCGGGACAGGGCCTGAAAACTCTGGAAACACCATATATTTT	CASSSTGTGPENSGNTIYF
TRBV13	-	TRBJ2-7	-	TGTGCCAGCAGCTTCTCGGGGGCCTACGAGCAGTACTTC	CASSFSGAYEQYF
TRBV4-3	TRBD2	TRBJ2-3	-	TGCGCCAGCAGCCAAGATTGGCTAGCGGGCGGGGATACGCAGTATTTT	CASSQDWLAGGDTQYF
TRBV7-8	-	TRBJ1-4	-	TGTGCCAGCAGCGGAGCTATTGCAACTAATGAAAAACTGTTTTTT	CASSGAIATNEKLFF
TRBV27	TRBD2	TRBJ2-1	-	TGTGCCACCTTCGCGGGAGTAGCGGGCTACAATGAGCAGTTCTTC	CATFAGVAGYNEQFF
TRBV6-1	TRBD2	TRBJ2-1	-	TGTGCCAGCAGTGCGTTGGTAGCGGGAGTAACCTACAATGAGCAGTTCTTC	CASSALVAGVTYNEQFF
TRBV5-6	-	TRBJ2-3	-	TGTGCCAGCAGCTTTCTGCACCCAGTCCCAGATACGCAGTATTTT	CASSFLHPVPDTQYF
TRBV10-1	-	TRBJ2-7	-	TGCGCCAGCAGCGAATGGGAGCAGTACTTC	CASSEWEQYF
TRBV9	-	TRBJ2-7	once	TGTGCCAGCAGCGTTGGGGACATCTCCTACGAGCAGTACTTC	CASSVGDISYEQYF
TRBV5-5	-	TRBJ2-7	-	TGTGCCAGCAGCTTTGGACAGGGAGGGCCCTACGAGCAGTACTTC	CASSFGQGGPYEQYF
TRBV7-9	-	TRBJ2-7	-	TGTGCCAGCAGCCCTTATGAGGGGGATGCCTACGAGCAGTACTTC	CASSPYEGDAYEQYF
TRBV7-6	TRBD2	TRBJ2-7	-	TGTGCCAGCAGCTTGACGACTAGCGGGAGAGATGAGCAGTACTTC	CASSLTTSGRDEQYF
TRBV27	-	TRBJ2-2	-	TGTGCCAGCATGCGGGGATACACCGGGGAGCTGTTTTTT	CASMRGYTGELFF
TRBV7-8	-	TRBJ1-5	-	TGTGCCAGCTCCCCTGTATTGGCAGGAGAAGACAATCAGCCCCAGCATTTT	CASSPVLAGEDNQPQHF
TRBV14	-	TRBJ2-2	-	TGTGCCAGCAGCCAAGGGCCGACGAACACCGGGGAGCTGTTTTTT	CASSQGPTNTGELFF
TRBV7-2	-	TRBJ2-1	-	TGTGCCAGCAGCTTCGTGGGCGGGAATCATGAGCAGTTCTTC	CASSFVGGNHEQFF
TRBV7-9	TRBD1	TRBJ2-2	-	TGTGCCAGCAGCCTCCTATTGGGACAGGACAAAACCGGGGAGCTGTTTTTT	CASSLLLGQDKTGELFF
TRBV9	-	TRBJ2-7	-	TGTGCCAGCAGCGTAGGAGGCGGCACCTACGAGCAGTACTTC	CASSVGGGTYEQYF
TRBV5-8	-	TRBJ1-6	-	TGTGCCAGCAGCTTAGGTCAGGGAAATTCACCCCTCCACTTT	CASSLGQGNSPLHF
TRBV6-1	-	TRBJ1-1	-	TGTGCCAGCAGGGAAGGCCGGGGACTGAACACTGAAGCTTTCTTT	CASREGRGLNTEAFF
TRBV13	-	TRBJ2-1	-	TGTGCCAGCAGCTTAGGGGTAAGTGAGCAGTTCTTC	CASSLGVSEQFF
TRBV6-5	TRBD2	TRBJ2-1	-	TGTGCCAGCAACCTCGGGACTAGCGGGTTCAATGAGCAGTTCTTC	CASNLGTSGFNEQFF
TRBV5-4	-	TRBJ2-2	-	TGTGCCAGCAGCTCGGACACCTCGAACACCGGGGAGCTGTTTTTT	CASSSDTSNTGELFF
TRBV27	-	TRBJ2-1	-	TGTGCCAGCAGGTCCGGGACGATCAATTACAATGAGCAGTTCTTC	CASRSGTINYNEQFF
TRBV6-1	TRBD2	TRBJ2-7	-	TGTGCCAGCAGTGAAGTGGCGGGGGACCCCTACGAGCAGTACTTC	CASSEVAGDPYEQYF
TRBV28	-	TRBJ2-3	-	TGTGCCAGCACTCCCCAGTGGGGCGGGACAGATACGCAGTATTTT	CASTPQWGGTDTQYF
TRBV11-2	TRBD2	TRBJ2-1	-	TGTGCCAGCAGCTCCCTAGCGGGAGGGCAGGTTGAGCAGTTCTTC	CASSSLAGGQVEQFF
TRBV4-1	TRBD1	TRBJ2-7	-	TGCGCCAGCAGGGAAGCGCAGGGGGTCGACGAGCAGTACTTC	CASREAQGVDEQYF
TRBV2	-	TRBJ1-1	-	TGTGCCAGCAATTTTTGGGGGGAGGGCACTGAAGCTTTCTTT	CASNFWGEGTEAFF
TRBV30	-	TRBJ1-2	-	TGTGCCTCCGAGGTAGGCTGGGAGTATGGCTACACCTTC	CASEVGWEYGYTF
TRBV6-5	TRBD2	TRBJ2-2	-	TGTGCCAGCAGTCCTGGAGCGGGAGCCGGGGAGCTGTTTTTT	CASSPGAGAGELFF